A single count supports the clone carrying this T cell receptor (beta chain). CDR3 length: 14 amino acids. V dropped 5 bases and J dropped 8; count of bases not matched to a gene: 8. Germline V gives CDR1 SGHTA, CDR2 FQGNSA. TCRdb keeps only in-frame clones here, not all; method: immunoSEQ multiplex PCR. The data contain 100,000 to 130,000 clones, approximately 90% of them seen just once; the ten biggest clones take up less than 0.85%. These data originate in a study of T cell changes during pregnancy in multiple sclerosis. J is TRBJ1-4 and V is TRBV7-2; 7 bases match TRBD1. The source is a female donor in good health, enrolled as a control in a pregnancy study. The material sequenced was peripheral blood, taken in the third trimester of pregnancy. CDR3 nucleotide sequence: TGTGCCAGCAGCAAAGACAGGGTAGACGAAAAACTGTTTTTT. Encoded protein: CASSKDRVDEKLFF.